The sequence of this TCR beta chain was determined in a study of cytomegalovirus exposure and HLA in healthy donors. About this clone itself: The antigen remains undetermined.

Clones were sequenced by immunoSEQ multiplex PCR, and TCRdb holds only the in-frame ones, with some missing. The sample has 110,000 to 150,000 clones, 94% seen once. The study, taken as a whole, reports: CMV antigen specificity of a few CMV-associated chains was confirmed in vitro. Some TCR beta chains (164 of them) were listed as cytomegalovirus-associated. Many donors shared some public TCRs, even though most TCR sequences were rare.

The clonotype originates from a man aged 18 to 35 in good health and CMV-seropositive. The sample taken for sequencing was PBMCs.

DNA of the CDR3: TGTGCCAGCAGCCGGGATGGACAGGCCTACGAGCAGTACTTC. This encodes CASSRDGQAYEQYF. J is TRBJ2-7 and V is TRBV6-5, with 7 bases matching TRBD1. The germline V gene has CDR1 MNHEY and CDR2 SVGAGI. V shed 6 bases, J shed 2 bases, and the junction held 7 bases outside the gene matches. The CDR3 is 14 amino acids.